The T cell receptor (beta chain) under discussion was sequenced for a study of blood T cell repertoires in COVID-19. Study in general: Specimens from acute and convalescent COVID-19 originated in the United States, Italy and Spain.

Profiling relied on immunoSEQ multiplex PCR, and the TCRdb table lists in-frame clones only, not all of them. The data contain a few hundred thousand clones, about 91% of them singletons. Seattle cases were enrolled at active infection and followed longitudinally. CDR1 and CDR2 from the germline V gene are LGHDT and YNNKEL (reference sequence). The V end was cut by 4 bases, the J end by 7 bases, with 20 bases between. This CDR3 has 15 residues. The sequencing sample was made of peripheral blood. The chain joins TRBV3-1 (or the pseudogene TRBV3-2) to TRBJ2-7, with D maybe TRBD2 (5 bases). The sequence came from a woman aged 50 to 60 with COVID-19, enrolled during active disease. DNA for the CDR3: TGTGCCAGCAGCCCCTACTTTGAAGGGCCGGGGGAGCAGTACTTC. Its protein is CASSPYFEGPGEQYF.